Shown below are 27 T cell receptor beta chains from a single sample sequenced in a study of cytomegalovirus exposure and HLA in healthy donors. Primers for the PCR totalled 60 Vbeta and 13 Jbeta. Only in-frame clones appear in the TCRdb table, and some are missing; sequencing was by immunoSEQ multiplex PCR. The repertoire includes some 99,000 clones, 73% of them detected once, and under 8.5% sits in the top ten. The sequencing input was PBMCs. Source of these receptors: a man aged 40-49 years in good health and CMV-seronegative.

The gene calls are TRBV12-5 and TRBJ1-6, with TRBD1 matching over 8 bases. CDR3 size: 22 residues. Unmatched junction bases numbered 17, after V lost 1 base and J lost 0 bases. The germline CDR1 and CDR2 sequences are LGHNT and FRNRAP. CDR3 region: CASGLASNHERTGSSYNSPLHF. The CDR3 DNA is TGTGCTAGTGGTTTGGCCTCCAACCACGAAAGGACAGGGAGCTCCTATAATTCACCCCTCCACTTT.

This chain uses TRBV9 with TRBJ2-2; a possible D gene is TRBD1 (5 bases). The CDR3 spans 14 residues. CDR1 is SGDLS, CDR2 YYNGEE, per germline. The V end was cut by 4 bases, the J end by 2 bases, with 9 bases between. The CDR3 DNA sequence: TGTGCCAGCAGCAACAGGTTAAACACCGGGGAGCTGTTTTTT. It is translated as CASSNRLNTGELFF.

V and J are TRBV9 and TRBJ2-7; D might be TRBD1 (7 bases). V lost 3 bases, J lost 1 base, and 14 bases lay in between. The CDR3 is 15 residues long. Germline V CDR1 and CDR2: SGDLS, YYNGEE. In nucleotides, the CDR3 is TGTGCCAGCAGCGCTAAGACAGGGAGGTCCTACGAGCAGTACTTC. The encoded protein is CASSAKTGRSYEQYF.

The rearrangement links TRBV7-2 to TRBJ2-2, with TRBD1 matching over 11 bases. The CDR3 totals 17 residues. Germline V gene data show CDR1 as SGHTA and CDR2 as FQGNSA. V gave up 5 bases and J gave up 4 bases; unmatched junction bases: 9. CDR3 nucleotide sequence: TGTGCCAGCAGCGTAACCGGGACAGGGGGAGGCACCGGGGAGCTGTTTTTT. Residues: CASSVTGTGGGTGELFF.

The CDR3 coding sequence is TGTGCCAGCAGTCGACAAGGGAACACCGGGGAGCTGTTTTTT. Protein: CASSRQGNTGELFF. The chain combines TRBV7-9 with TRBJ2-2; D not resolved. The germline gives CDR1 SEHNR, CDR2 FQNEAQ (reference sequence). The CDR3 consists of 14 residues. Trimming took off 6 bases at V and 1 base at J, with 9 bases between the two ends. Looking up the rest from reference TRBV7-9 and TRBJ2-2 gives the full variable domain: DTGVSQNPRHKITKRGQNVTFRCDPISEHNRLYWYRQTLGQGPEFLTYFQNEAQLEKSRLLSDRFSAERPKGSFSTLEIQRTEQGDSAMYLCASSRQGNTGELFFGEGSRLTVL.

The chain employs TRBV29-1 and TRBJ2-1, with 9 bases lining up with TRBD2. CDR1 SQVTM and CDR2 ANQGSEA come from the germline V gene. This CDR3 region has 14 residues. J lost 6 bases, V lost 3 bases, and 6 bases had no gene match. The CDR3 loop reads CSVEASGAGNEQFF. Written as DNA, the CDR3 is TGCAGCGTTGAGGCTAGCGGGGCAGGCAATGAGCAGTTCTTC.

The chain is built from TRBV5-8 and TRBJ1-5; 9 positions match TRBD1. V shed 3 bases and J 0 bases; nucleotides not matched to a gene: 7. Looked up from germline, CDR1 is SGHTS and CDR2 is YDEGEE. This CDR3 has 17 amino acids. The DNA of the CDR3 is TGTGCCAGCAGCTCCCGGGACAGGGTTTTTAGCAATCAGCCCCAGCATTTT. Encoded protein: CASSSRDRVFSNQPQHF. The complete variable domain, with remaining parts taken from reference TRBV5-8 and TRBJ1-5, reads EAGVTQSPTHLIKTRGQQATLRCSPISGHTSVYWYQQALGLGLQFLLWYDEGEERNRGNFPPRFSGRQFPNYSSELNVNALELEDSALYLCASSSRDRVFSNQPQHFGDGTRLSIL.

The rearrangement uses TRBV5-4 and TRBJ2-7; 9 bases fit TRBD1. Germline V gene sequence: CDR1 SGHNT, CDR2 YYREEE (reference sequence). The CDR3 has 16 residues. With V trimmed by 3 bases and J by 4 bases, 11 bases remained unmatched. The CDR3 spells CASSWGRGQGLYEQYF. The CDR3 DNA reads TGTGCCAGCAGCTGGGGTAGGGGACAGGGCTTATACGAGCAGTACTTC.

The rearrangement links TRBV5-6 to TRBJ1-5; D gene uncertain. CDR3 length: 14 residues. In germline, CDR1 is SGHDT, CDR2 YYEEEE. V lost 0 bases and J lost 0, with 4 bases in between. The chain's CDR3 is CASSLGLSNQPQHF. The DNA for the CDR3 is TGTGCCAGCAGCTTGGGACTTAGCAATCAGCCCCAGCATTTT.

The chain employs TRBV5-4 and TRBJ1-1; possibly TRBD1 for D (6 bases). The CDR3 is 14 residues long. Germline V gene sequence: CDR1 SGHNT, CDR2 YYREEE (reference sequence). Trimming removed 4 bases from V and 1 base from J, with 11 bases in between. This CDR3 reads CASSRDMGNTEAFF. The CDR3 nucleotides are TGTGCCAGCAGCAGGGACATGGGGAACACTGAAGCTTTCTTT.

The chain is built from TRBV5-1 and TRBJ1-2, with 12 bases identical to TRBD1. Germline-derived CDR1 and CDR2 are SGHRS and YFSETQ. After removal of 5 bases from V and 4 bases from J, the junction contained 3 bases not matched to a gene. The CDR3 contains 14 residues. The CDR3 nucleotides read TGCGCCAGCAGTCGGGACAGGGGGCCCTATGGCTACACCTTC. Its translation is CASSRDRGPYGYTF. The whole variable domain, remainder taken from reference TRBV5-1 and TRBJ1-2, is KAGVTQTPRYLIKTRGQQVTLSCSPISGHRSVSWYQQTPGQGLQFLFEYFSETQRNKGNFPGRFSGRQFSNSRSEMNVSTLELGDSALYLCASSRDRGPYGYTFGSGTRLTVV.

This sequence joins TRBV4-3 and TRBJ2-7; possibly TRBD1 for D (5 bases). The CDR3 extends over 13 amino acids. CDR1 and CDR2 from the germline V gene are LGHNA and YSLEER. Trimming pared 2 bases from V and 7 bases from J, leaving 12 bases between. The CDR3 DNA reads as TGCGCCAGCAGCCAATTAAGGGGTCGGGAGCAGTACTTC. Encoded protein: CASSQLRGREQYF.

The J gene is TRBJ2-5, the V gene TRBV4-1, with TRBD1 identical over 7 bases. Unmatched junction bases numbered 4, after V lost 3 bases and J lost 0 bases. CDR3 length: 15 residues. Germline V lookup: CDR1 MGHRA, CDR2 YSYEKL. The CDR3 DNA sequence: TGCGCCAGCAGCCACCCCGACAGGGACCAAGAGACCCAGTACTTC. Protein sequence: CASSHPDRDQETQYF.

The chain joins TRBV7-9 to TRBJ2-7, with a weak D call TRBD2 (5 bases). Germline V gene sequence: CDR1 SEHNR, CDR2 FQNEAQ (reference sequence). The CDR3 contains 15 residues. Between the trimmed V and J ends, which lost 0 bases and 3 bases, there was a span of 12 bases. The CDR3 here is CASSLALAGYYEQYF. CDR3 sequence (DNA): TGTGCCAGCAGCTTAGCACTTGCGGGCTACTACGAGCAGTACTTC. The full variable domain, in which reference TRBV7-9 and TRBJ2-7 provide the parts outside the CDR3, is DTGVSQNPRHKITKRGQNVTFRCDPISEHNRLYWYRQTLGQGPEFLTYFQNEAQLEKSRLLSDRFSAERPKGSFSTLEIQRTEQGDSAMYLCASSLALAGYYEQYFGPGTRLTVT.

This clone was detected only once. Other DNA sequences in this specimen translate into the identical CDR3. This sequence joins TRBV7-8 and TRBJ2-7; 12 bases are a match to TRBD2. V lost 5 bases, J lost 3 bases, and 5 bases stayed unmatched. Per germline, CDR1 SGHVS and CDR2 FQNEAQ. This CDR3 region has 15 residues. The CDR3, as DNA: TGTGCCAGCAGCCCCCGGACTAGCGGGGACTACGAGCAGTACTTC. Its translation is CASSPRTSGDYEQYF.

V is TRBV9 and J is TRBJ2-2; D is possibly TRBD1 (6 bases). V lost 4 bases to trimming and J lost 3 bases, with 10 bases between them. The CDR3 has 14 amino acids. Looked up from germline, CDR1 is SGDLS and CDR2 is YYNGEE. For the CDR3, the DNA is TGTGCCAGCAGCCTACAGGGTTACACCGGGGAGCTGTTTTTT. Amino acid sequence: CASSLQGYTGELFF.

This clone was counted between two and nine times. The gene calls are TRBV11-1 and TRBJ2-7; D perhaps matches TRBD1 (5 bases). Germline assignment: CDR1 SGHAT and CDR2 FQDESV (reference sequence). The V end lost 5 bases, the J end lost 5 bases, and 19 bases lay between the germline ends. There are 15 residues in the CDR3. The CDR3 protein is CASSRTNLPGHEQYF. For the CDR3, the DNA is TGTGCCAGCAGCCGCACAAATCTACCAGGGCACGAGCAGTACTTC.

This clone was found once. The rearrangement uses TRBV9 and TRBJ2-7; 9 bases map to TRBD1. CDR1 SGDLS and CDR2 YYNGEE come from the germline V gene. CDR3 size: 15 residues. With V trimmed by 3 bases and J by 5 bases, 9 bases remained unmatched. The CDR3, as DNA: TGTGCCAGCAGCGCTAGAAGGGACAGGGAAGACGAGCAGTACTTC. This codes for CASSARRDREDEQYF.

CDR3 amino acids: CASSMHRGQETQYF. CDR3 coding DNA: TGTGCCAGTAGTATGCACAGGGGGCAAGAGACCCAGTACTTC. The chain combines TRBV19 with TRBJ2-5; 8 positions match TRBD1. Germline assignment: CDR1 LNHDA and CDR2 SQIVND (reference sequence). The CDR3 spans 14 residues. V shed 3 bases and J 2 bases; nucleotides not matched to a gene: 2.

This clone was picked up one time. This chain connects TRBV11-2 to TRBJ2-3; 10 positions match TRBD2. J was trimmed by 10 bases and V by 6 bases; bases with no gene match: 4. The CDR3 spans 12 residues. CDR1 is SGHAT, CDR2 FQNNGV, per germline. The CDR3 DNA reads TGTGCCAGCAGTACTAGCGGGGCCGCGCAGTATTTT. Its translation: CASSTSGAAQYF.

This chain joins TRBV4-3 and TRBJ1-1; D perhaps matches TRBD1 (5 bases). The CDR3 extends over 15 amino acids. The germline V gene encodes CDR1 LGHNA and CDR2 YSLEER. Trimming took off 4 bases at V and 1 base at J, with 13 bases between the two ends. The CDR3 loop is CASSPGPTENTEAFF. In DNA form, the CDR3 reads TGCGCCAGCAGCCCCGGGCCGACAGAGAACACTGAAGCTTTCTTT.

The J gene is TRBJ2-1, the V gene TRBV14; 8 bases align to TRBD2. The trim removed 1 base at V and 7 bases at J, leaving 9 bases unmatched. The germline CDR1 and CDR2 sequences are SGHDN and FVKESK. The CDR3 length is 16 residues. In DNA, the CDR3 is TGTGCCAGCAGCCAAGCTCGGGGACTAGGGCTAAATGAGCAGTTCTTC. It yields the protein CASSQARGLGLNEQFF.

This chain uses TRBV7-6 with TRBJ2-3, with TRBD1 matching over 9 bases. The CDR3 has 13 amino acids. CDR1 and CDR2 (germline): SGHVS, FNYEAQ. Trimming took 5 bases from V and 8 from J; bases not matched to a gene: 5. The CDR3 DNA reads TGTGCCAGCAGCCCGTCGACAGGGGGTACGCAGTATTTT. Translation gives CASSPSTGGTQYF.

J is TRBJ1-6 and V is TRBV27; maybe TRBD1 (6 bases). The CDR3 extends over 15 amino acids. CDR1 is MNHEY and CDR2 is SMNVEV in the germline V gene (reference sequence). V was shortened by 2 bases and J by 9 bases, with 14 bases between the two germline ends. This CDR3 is CASSLRGGSGSPLHF. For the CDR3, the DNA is TGTGCCAGCAGTTTAAGGGGGGGCTCGGGTTCACCCCTCCACTTT.

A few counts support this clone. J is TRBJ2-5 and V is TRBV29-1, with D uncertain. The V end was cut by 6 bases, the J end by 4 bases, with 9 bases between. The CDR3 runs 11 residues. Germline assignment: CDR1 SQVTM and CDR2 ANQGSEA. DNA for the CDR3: TGCAGCGTAAGGAGCGCAGAGACCCAGTACTTC. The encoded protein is CSVRSAETQYF. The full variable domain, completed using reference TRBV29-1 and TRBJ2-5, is SAVISQKPSRDICQRGTSLTIQCQVDSQVTMMFWYRQQPGQSLTLIATANQGSEATYESGFVIDKFPISRPNLTFSTLTVSNMSPEDSSIYLCSVRSAETQYFGPGTRLLVL.

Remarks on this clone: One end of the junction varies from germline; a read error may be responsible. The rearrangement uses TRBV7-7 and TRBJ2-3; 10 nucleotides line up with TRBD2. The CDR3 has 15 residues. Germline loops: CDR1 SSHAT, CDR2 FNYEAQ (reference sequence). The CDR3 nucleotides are TGTGCTAGCAGCTCAGGACTAGCGGGCACAGATACGCAGTATTTT. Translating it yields CASSSGLAGTDTQYF.

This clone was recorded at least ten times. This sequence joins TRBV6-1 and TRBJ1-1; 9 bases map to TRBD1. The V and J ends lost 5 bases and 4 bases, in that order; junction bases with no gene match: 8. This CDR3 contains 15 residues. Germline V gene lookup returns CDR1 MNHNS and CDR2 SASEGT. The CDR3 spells CASSPVQGASTEAFF. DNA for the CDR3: TGTGCCAGCAGTCCAGTACAGGGGGCCAGCACTGAAGCTTTCTTT.